These T cell receptor beta chains were read from a single sample in a study of blood T cell repertoires in COVID-19. This table comes from immunoSEQ multiplex PCR, and its TCRdb copy is limited to in-frame clones, with some not included. This sample yields about 190,000 clones, of which approximately 84% are seen a single time; roughly 3.2% belongs to the top ten. Sequencing was carried out using PBMCs or T cells enriched from blood (not recorded which). The source of these receptors is a woman aged 30 to 39 who had recovered from COVID-19. The CDR3 runs from the conserved cysteine through the conserved F or W. The D gene is left open where the match is weak. Only part of the rows carry a size: once, few, many, or a class if the clone is expanded.

J: TRBJ2-5; size: many; V: TRBV3-1/TRBV3-2; D: TRBD2; DNA: TGTGCCAGCAGCCATCCGGTAGCGGGGTTCGTTGAGACCCAGTACTTC; CDR3: CASSHPVAGFVETQYF
J: TRBJ1-3; size: .; V: TRBV2; D: TRBD1; DNA: TGTGCCAGCAGTGCAGGGGGCAATGGAAACACCATATATTTT; CDR3: CASSAGGNGNTIYF
J: TRBJ2-7; size: .; V: TRBV7-2; D: TRBD2; DNA: TGTGCCAGCAGCTTAGCGGCACTAGCGGGAGGAAACGAGCAGTACTTC; CDR3: CASSLAALAGGNEQYF
J: TRBJ2-5; size: few; V: TRBV2; D: .; DNA: TGTGCCAGCAATAACCGACATGGAGGCCAAGAGACCCAGTACTTC; CDR3: CASNNRHGGQETQYF
J: TRBJ1-5; size: .; V: TRBV15; D: .; DNA: TGTGCCACCAGCAGAGATGTGGCAGGGTTATGGCCCCAGCATTTT; CDR3: CATSRDVAGLWPQHF
J: TRBJ2-1; size: once; V: TRBV27; D: .; DNA: TGTGCCAGTCGGCCTCTAGCTTCTAGCTCCTACAATGAGCAGTTCTTC; CDR3: CASRPLASSSYNEQFF
J: TRBJ1-1; size: .; V: TRBV10-1; D: .; DNA: TGCGCCAGCAGCAACGGACTGCCGATGAACACTGAAGCTTTCTTT; CDR3: CASSNGLPMNTEAFF
J: TRBJ2-1; size: few; V: TRBV5-1; D: TRBD2; DNA: TGCGCCAGCAGCATAAACTCAGCGGGAGGGCCCTCGTGGGAGCAGTTCTTC; CDR3: CASSINSAGGPSWEQFF
J: TRBJ1-2; size: .; V: TRBV7-8; D: TRBD1; DNA: TGTGCCAGCAGCTCTAGGACAGGGGCGGTTGACTATGGCTACACCTTC; CDR3: CASSSRTGAVDYGYTF
J: TRBJ2-3; size: .; V: TRBV7-2; D: TRBD2; DNA: TGTGCCAGTTCTAGCGGGGGGGCCCCAGATACGCAGTATTTT; CDR3: CASSSGGAPDTQYF
J: TRBJ2-1; size: .; V: TRBV6-5; D: .; DNA: TGTGCCAGCAGTTACCTTCGGTCGGGCTCCTACAATGAGCAGTTCTTC; CDR3: CASSYLRSGSYNEQFF
J: TRBJ2-2; size: .; V: TRBV5-1; D: .; DNA: TGCGCCAGCGATGCGGGGGCCTGGACCGGGGAGCTGTTTTTT; CDR3: CASDAGAWTGELFF
J: TRBJ2-1; size: .; V: TRBV5-1; D: TRBD2; DNA: TGCGCCAGCACCGGGACTAGCGACCGAACCGGTGAGCAGTTCTTC; CDR3: CASTGTSDRTGEQFF
J: TRBJ2-1; size: .; V: TRBV7-9; D: TRBD1; DNA: TGTGCCAGCAGCTTAGGGGACAGGGGTGGCTACAATGAGCAGTTCTTC; CDR3: CASSLGDRGGYNEQFF
J: TRBJ2-1; size: .; V: TRBV7-8; D: .; DNA: TGTGCCAGCAGCTCCGCCCCCGGGGGATATGAGCAGTTCTTC; CDR3: CASSSAPGGYEQFF
J: TRBJ2-3; size: few; V: TRBV6-4; D: .; DNA: TGTGCCAGCAGTGAGCACGGGGGCACAGATACGCAGTATTTT; CDR3: CASSEHGGTDTQYF
J: TRBJ1-2; size: .; V: TRBV14; D: .; DNA: TGTGCCAGCAGCCAAGGAGGGGTGGACAGTGGCTACACCTTC; CDR3: CASSQGGVDSGYTF
J: TRBJ2-2; size: .; V: TRBV11-3; D: TRBD1; DNA: TGTGCCAGCACCGACAGGGGACCTACCGGGGAGCTGTTTTTT; CDR3: CASTDRGPTGELFF
J: TRBJ2-6; size: .; V: TRBV6-5; D: .; DNA: TGTGCCAGCAGCCGTTCGGGGGGGGCCAACGTCCTGACTTTC; CDR3: CASSRSGGANVLTF
J: TRBJ1-5; size: .; V: TRBV19; D: TRBD1; DNA: TGTGCCAGTAGTGCGTCGGGACAGGGGATGGGGGGCAATCAGCCCCAGCATTTT; CDR3: CASSASGQGMGGNQPQHF
J: TRBJ1-1; size: .; V: TRBV7-2; D: .; DNA: TGTGCCAGCAGCTTAGTGGCCACTCAGGGGAACACTGAAGCTTTCTTT; CDR3: CASSLVATQGNTEAFF
J: TRBJ2-1; size: .; V: TRBV6-5; D: TRBD2; DNA: TGTGCCAGCAGGGGGGGACTAGCGGGCGTAAATGAGCAGTTCTTC; CDR3: CASRGGLAGVNEQFF
J: TRBJ1-2; size: once; V: TRBV28; D: .; DNA: TGTGCCAGCAGACACGGGATCTCCTATGGCTACACCTTC; CDR3: CASRHGISYGYTF
J: TRBJ2-4; size: .; V: TRBV5-1; D: .; DNA: TGCGCCAGCAGCTTGGGGGACACGTTCCTAGCCAAAAACATTCAGTACTTC; CDR3: CASSLGDTFLAKNIQYF
J: TRBJ2-5; size: .; V: TRBV20-1; D: TRBD2; DNA: TGCAGTGCTAGTGCACTTATTAGCGGGAGATTGCGGACCCAGTACTTC; CDR3: CSASALISGRLRTQYF
J: TRBJ1-5; size: .; V: TRBV6-5; D: .; DNA: TGTGCCAGCAGTTACTCAGTGGCAGGGAATCAGCCCCAGCATTTT; CDR3: CASSYSVAGNQPQHF
J: TRBJ2-5; size: .; V: TRBV7-8; D: TRBD1; DNA: TGTGCCAGCAGCATAGGACAGGTGGAGACCCAGTACTTC; CDR3: CASSIGQVETQYF
J: TRBJ2-7; size: .; V: TRBV24-1; D: .; DNA: TGTGCCACCAGTGATTTAGTCCCGGGACAAGGGTACGAGCAGTACTTC; CDR3: CATSDLVPGQGYEQYF
J: TRBJ2-2; size: .; V: TRBV5-1; D: .; DNA: TGCGCCAGCAGCCCCCGACAGAACACCGGGGAGCTGTTTTTT; CDR3: CASSPRQNTGELFF
J: TRBJ1-1; size: .; V: TRBV28; D: .; DNA: TGTGCCAGCAGTTTGCAGGGCACTGAAGCTTTCTTT; CDR3: CASSLQGTEAFF
J: TRBJ1-3; size: .; V: TRBV3-1/TRBV3-2; D: .; DNA: TGTGCCAGCAGCCAACGCCCGACAGGCTCTGGAAACACCATATATTTT; CDR3: CASSQRPTGSGNTIYF
J: TRBJ1-6; size: many; V: TRBV12-3/TRBV12-4; D: .; DNA: TGTGCCAGCAGAGGAGTGATTAATTCACCCCTCCACTTT; CDR3: CASRGVINSPLHF
J: TRBJ2-2; size: .; V: TRBV6-4; D: TRBD2; DNA: TGTGCCAGCAGTGTGACTAGCGGGGCCACCGGGGAGCTGTTTTTT; CDR3: CASSVTSGATGELFF
J: TRBJ2-7; size: .; V: TRBV28; D: TRBD2; DNA: TGTGCCAGCAGTTCGACGAGGGCTAGCGGTTCCTACGAGCAGTACTTC; CDR3: CASSSTRASGSYEQYF
J: TRBJ2-5; size: .; V: TRBV5-1; D: .; DNA: TGCGCCAGCAGCTTGCCACAAGAGACCCAGTACTTC; CDR3: CASSLPQETQYF
J: TRBJ2-7; size: .; V: TRBV29-1; D: TRBD1; DNA: TGCAGCGCCCAGGGGCCCTCAGGGGGCGAGCAGTACTTC; CDR3: CSAQGPSGGEQYF
J: TRBJ1-1; size: .; V: TRBV7-8; D: .; DNA: TGTGCCAGCAGCTTAGACGGCGGCAAGAACACTGAAGCTTTCTTT; CDR3: CASSLDGGKNTEAFF
J: TRBJ2-2; size: .; V: TRBV5-1; D: .; DNA: TGCGCCAGCAGCCGAGGACAGTACACCGGGGAGCTGTTTTTT; CDR3: CASSRGQYTGELFF
J: TRBJ1-1; size: .; V: TRBV5-4; D: .; DNA: TGTGCCAGCCAAAAGGGACAACCGAACACTGAAGCTTTCTTT; CDR3: CASQKGQPNTEAFF
J: TRBJ1-2; size: .; V: TRBV14; D: .; DNA: TGTGCCAGCAGCCAACGAAAAGACCCGAGGCAGGGTGACTATGGCTACACCTTC; CDR3: CASSQRKDPRQGDYGYTF
J: TRBJ1-6; size: .; V: TRBV28; D: .; DNA: TGTGCCAGCAAAAGGTTCACGAGGGATTCACCCCTCCACTTT; CDR3: CASKRFTRDSPLHF
J: TRBJ2-5; size: .; V: TRBV25-1; D: TRBD1; DNA: TGTGCCAGCAGTGAACGGGACAGGAGGGGGGAGACCCAGTACTTC; CDR3: CASSERDRRGETQYF
J: TRBJ1-1; size: once; V: TRBV6-5; D: TRBD1; DNA: TGTGCCAGCGGCCCTACGGGACAGCACACTGAAGCTTTCTTT; CDR3: CASGPTGQHTEAFF
J: TRBJ1-1; size: .; V: TRBV18; D: .; DNA: TGTGCCAGCTTCCTCGGGGGAGTGAACACTGAAGCTTTCTTT; CDR3: CASFLGGVNTEAFF
J: TRBJ2-7; size: .; V: TRBV27; D: TRBD1; DNA: TGTGCCAGCAGTCCCCGGGACAGGGTCTACGAGCAGTACTTC; CDR3: CASSPRDRVYEQYF
J: TRBJ2-7; size: .; V: TRBV5-1; D: TRBD1; DNA: TGCGCCAGCAGCTTCGGACAGGCCGAGCAGTACTTC; CDR3: CASSFGQAEQYF
J: TRBJ1-4; size: .; V: TRBV19; D: TRBD1; DNA: TGTGCCAGTAGTCGCCTGAGAAGGGACAGGGGAGGTGTGAATGAAAAACTGTTTTTT; CDR3: CASSRLRRDRGGVNEKLFF
J: TRBJ1-1; size: few; V: TRBV12-3/TRBV12-4; D: .; DNA: TGTGCCAGCAGTTTCGGCGGAATGGAAGTTTTCTTT; CDR3: CASSFGGMEVFF
J: TRBJ2-5; size: .; V: TRBV9; D: TRBD1; DNA: TGTGCCAGCAGCGTAGACAGGGGGCCTCAAGAGACCCAGTACTTC; CDR3: CASSVDRGPQETQYF
J: TRBJ2-2; size: .; V: TRBV6-5; D: .; DNA: TGTGCAGCCAGGGGCGCCGGGGAGCTGTTTTTT; CDR3: CAARGAGELFF
J: TRBJ1-6; size: .; V: TRBV27; D: TRBD1; DNA: TGTGCCAGCAGTTCAGGGGGTAATTCACCCCTCCACTTT; CDR3: CASSSGGNSPLHF
J: TRBJ2-1; size: .; V: TRBV7-9; D: TRBD2; DNA: TGTGCCAGCAGCTCCCGACTAGCGGGAGGGAATGAGCAGTTCTTC; CDR3: CASSSRLAGGNEQFF
J: TRBJ1-1; size: .; V: TRBV19; D: TRBD1; DNA: TGTGCCAGTAGTATCAGGGGGCGCACCGAAGCTTTCTTT; CDR3: CASSIRGRTEAFF
J: TRBJ1-5; size: .; V: TRBV15; D: .; DNA: TGTGCCACCAGCAGAGGAATACAGTACCCCCAGCATTTT; CDR3: CATSRGIQYPQHF